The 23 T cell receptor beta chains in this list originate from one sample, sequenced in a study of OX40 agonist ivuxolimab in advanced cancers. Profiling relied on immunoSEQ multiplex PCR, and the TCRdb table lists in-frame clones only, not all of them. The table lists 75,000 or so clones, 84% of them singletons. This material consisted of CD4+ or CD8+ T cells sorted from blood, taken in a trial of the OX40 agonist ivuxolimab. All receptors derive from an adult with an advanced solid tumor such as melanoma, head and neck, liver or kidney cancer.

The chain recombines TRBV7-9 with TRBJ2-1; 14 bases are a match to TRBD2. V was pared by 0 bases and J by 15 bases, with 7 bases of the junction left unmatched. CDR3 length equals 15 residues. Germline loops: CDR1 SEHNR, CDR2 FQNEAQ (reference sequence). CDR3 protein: CASSLALGLAGVLFF. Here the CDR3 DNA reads TGTGCCAGCAGCTTAGCCTTGGGACTAGCGGGGGTGTTGTTCTTC.

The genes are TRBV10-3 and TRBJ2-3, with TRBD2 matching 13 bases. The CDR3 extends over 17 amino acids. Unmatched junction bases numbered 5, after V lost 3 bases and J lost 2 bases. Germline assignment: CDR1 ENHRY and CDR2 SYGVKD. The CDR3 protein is CAISDTTSGRPTDTQYF. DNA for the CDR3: TGTGCCATCAGTGATACGACTAGCGGGAGGCCCACAGATACGCAGTATTTT.

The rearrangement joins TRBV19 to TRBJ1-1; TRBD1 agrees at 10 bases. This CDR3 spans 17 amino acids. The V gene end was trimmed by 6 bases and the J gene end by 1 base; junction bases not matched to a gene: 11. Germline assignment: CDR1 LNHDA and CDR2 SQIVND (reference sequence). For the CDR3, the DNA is TGTGCCAGTAGAAATAGACAGGGGGCTTCAAAGAACACTGAAGCTTTCTTT. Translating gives CASRNRQGASKNTEAFF.

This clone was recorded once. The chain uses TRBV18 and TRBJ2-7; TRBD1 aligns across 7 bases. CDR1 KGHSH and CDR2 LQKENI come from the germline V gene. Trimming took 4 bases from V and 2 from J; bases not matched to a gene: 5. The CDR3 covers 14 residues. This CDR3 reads CASSLQGPPYEQYF. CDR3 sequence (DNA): TGTGCCAGCTCACTACAGGGGCCACCCTACGAGCAGTACTTC.

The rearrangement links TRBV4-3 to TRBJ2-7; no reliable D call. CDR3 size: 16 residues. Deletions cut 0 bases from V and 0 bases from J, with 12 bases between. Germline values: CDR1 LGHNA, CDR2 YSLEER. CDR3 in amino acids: CASSQDSFGSSYEQYF. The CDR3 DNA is TGCGCCAGCAGCCAAGACAGCTTTGGCAGCTCCTACGAGCAGTACTTC.

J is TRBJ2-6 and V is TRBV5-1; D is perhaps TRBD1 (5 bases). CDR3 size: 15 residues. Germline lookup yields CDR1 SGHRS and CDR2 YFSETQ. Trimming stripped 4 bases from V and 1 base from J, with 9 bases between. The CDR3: CASSPAGSGANVLTF. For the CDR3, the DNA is TGCGCCAGCAGCCCGGCAGGGTCTGGGGCCAACGTCCTGACTTTC.

The CDR3 bases are TGTGCCAGCACTCCGGGTCCTCCGTCCACTGAAGCTTTCTTT. Encoded protein: CASTPGPPSTEAFF. The V and J genes are TRBV19 and TRBJ1-1; D unclear. This CDR3 region has 14 residues. Trimming left V 9 bases short and J 4 bases short, with 18 bases between. CDR1 is LNHDA, CDR2 SQIVND, per germline (reference sequence).

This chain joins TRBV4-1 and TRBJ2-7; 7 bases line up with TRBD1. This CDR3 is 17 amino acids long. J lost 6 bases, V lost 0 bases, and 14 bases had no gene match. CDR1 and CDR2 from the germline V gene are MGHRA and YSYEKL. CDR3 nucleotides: TGCGCCAGCAGCCAAGAAGAGACAGGGTCGGAGGCCGGCGAGCAGTACTTC. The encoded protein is CASSQEETGSEAGEQYF.

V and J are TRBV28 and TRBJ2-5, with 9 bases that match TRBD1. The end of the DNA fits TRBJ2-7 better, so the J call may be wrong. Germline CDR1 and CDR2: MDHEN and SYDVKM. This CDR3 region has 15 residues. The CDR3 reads CASNTMGQGSYEQYF. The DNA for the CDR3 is TGTGCCAGCAATACCATGGGACAGGGATCCTACGAGCAGTACTTC.

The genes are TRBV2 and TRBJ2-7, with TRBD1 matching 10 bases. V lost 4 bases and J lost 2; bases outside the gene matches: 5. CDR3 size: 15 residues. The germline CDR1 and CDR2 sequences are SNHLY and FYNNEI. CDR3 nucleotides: TGTGCCAGCAGTGGGACCGGGACAGGGGCCTACGAGCAGTACTTC. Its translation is CASSGTGTGAYEQYF.

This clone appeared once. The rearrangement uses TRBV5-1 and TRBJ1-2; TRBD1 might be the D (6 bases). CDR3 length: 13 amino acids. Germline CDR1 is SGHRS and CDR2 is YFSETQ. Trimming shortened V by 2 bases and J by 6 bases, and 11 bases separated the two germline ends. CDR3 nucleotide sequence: TGCGCCAGCAGCTTAGGGGGTGAACATGGCTACACCTTC. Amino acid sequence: CASSLGGEHGYTF.

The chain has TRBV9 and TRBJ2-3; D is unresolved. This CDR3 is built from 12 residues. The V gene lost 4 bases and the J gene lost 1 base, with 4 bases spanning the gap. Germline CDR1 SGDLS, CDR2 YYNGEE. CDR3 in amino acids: CASSPRTDTQYF. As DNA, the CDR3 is TGTGCCAGCAGCCCCCGCACAGATACGCAGTATTTT.

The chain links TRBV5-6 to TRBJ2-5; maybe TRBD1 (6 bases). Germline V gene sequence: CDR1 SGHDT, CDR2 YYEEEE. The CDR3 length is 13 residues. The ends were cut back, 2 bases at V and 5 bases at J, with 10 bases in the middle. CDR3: CASSFRGIETQYF. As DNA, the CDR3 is TGTGCCAGCAGCTTCAGGGGTATCGAGACCCAGTACTTC.

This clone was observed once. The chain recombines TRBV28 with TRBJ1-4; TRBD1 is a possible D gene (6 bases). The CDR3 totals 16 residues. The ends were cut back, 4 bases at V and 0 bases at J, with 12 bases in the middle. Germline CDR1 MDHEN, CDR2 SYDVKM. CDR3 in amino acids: CASSSRGAATNEKLFF. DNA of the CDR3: TGTGCCAGCAGTTCCCGGGGGGCAGCAACTAATGAAAAACTGTTTTTT.

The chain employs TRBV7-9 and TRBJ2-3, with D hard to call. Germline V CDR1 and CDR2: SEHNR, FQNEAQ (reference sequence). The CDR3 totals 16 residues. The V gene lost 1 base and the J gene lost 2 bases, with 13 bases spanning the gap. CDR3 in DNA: TGTGCCAGCAGCTTAGGGTCGGGTCGAGCCACAGATACGCAGTATTTT. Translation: CASSLGSGRATDTQYF.

In DNA form, the CDR3 reads TGTGCCTGGAGTGTACACCGCCTAGGCTACGAGCAGTACTTC. Its protein is CAWSVHRLGYEQYF. The chain has TRBV30 and TRBJ2-5; no firm D call. The J call is uncertain, as TRBJ2-7 better fits the DNA end. The CDR3 contains 14 residues. In germline, CDR1 is GTSNPN, CDR2 SVGIG (reference sequence).

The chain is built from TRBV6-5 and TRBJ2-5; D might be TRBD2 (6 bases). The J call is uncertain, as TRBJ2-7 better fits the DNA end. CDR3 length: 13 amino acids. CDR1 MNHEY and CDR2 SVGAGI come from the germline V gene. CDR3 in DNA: TGTGCCAGCAGTAGGGGACTGTTCTACGAGCAGTACTTC. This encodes CASSRGLFYEQYF.

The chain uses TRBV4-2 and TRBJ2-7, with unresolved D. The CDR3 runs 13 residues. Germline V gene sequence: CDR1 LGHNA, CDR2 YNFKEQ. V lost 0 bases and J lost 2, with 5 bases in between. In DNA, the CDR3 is TGTGCCAGCAGCCAAGAGGTTGCCTACGAGCAGTACTTC. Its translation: CASSQEVAYEQYF.

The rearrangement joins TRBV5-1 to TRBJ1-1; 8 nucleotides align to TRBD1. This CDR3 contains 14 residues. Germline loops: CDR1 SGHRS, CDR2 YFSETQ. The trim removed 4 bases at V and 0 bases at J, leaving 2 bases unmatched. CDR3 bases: TGCGCCAGCAGCGACAGGGGTATGAACACTGAAGCTTTCTTT. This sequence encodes CASSDRGMNTEAFF. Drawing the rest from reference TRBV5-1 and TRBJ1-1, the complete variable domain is KAGVTQTPRYLIKTRGQQVTLSCSPISGHRSVSWYQQTPGQGLQFLFEYFSETQRNKGNFPGRFSGRQFSNSRSEMNVSTLELGDSALYLCASSDRGMNTEAFFGQGTRLTVV.

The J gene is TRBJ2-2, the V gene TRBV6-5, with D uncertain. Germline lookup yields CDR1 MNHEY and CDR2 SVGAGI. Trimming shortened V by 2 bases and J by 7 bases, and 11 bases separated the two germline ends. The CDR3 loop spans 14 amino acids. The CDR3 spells CASSYGWGIGELFF. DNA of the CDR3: TGTGCCAGCAGTTACGGGTGGGGAATCGGGGAGCTGTTTTTT.

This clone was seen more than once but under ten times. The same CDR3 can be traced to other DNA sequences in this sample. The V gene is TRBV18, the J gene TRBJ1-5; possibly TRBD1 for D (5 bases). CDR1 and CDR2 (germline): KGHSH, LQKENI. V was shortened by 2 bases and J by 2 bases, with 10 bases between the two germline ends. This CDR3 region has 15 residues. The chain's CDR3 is CASSPDRGGNQPQHF. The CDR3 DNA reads TGTGCCAGCTCACCAGACCGGGGGGGCAATCAGCCCCAGCATTTT.

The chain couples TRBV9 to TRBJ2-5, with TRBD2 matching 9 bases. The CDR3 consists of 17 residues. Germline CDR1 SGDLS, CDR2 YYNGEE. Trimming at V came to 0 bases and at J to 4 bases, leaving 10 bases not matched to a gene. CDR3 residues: CASSVGASGTFRETQYF. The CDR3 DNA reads TGTGCCAGCAGCGTAGGGGCTAGCGGGACCTTTCGAGAGACCCAGTACTTC.

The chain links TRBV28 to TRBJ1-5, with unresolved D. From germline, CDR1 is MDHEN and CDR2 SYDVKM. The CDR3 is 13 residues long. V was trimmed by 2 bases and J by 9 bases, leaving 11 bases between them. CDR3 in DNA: TGTGCCAGCAGTTTACCTGACCTACCGCCCCAGCATTTT. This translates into CASSLPDLPPQHF. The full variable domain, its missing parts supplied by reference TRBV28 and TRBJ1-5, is DVKVTQSSRYLVKRTGEKVFLECVQDMDHENMFWYRQDPGLGLRLIYFSYDVKMKEKGDIPEGYSVSREKKERFSLILESASTNQTSMYLCASSLPDLPPQHFGDGTRLSIL.